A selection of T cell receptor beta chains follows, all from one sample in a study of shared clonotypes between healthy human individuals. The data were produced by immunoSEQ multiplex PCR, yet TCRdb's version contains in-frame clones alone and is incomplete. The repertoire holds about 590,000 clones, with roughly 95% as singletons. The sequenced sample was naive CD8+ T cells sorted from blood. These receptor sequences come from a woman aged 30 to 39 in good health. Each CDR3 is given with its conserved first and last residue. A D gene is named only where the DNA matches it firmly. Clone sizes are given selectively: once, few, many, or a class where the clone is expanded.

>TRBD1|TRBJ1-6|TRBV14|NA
TGTGCCAGCAGCCAAGATTGGACAGGGTCATTTTCACCCCTCCACTTT
CASSQDWTGSFSPLHF
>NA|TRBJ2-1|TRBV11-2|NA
TGTGCCAGCAGCGACCAACTAGGGGCGGGTTGGTATGAGCAGTTCTTC
CASSDQLGAGWYEQFF
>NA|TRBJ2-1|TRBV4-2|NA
TGTGCCAGCAGCCAAGATGTGGTAGGGGCGTACAATGAGCAGTTCTTC
CASSQDVVGAYNEQFF
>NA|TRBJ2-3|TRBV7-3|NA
TGTGCCAGCAGCTCCACAGGGACAGATACGCAGTATTTT
CASSSTGTDTQYF
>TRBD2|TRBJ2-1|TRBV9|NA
TGTGCCAGCAGCGCCGGACTAGCGCCAGGTCGAGAGCAGTTCTTC
CASSAGLAPGREQFF
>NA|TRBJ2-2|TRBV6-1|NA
TGTGCCAGCGGGGCAATCAACACCGGGGAGCTGTTTTTT
CASGAINTGELFF
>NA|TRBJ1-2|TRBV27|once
TGTGCCAGCAGTCTGAACGGGGATACTTATGGCTACACCTTC
CASSLNGDTYGYTF
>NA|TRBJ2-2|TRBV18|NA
TGTGCCAGCTCACCACCAGTAGGGGAAGAGGGCACCGGGGAGCTGTTTTTT
CASSPPVGEEGTGELFF
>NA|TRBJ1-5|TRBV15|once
TGTGCCACCAGCAGACCCCCCATGGGACTCAATCAGCCCCAGCATTTT
CATSRPPMGLNQPQHF
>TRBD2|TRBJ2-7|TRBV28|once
TGTGCCAGCAGTCCAATCTCGGGACTAGCGGGAAACGAGCAGTACTTC
CASSPISGLAGNEQYF
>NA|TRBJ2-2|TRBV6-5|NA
TGTGCCAGCAGGGACATGACCGGGGAGCTGTTTTTT
CASRDMTGELFF
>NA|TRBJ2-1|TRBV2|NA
TGTGCCAGTCGTTATAGACCCCCCGTTTACAATGAGCAGTTCTTC
CASRYRPPVYNEQFF
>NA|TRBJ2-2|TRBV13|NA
TGTGCCAGCAGCTTAGGGGGGCCCGGGGAGCTGTTTTTT
CASSLGGPGELFF
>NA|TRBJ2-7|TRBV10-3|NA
TGTGCCATCACCCGGGACGAGCAGTACTTC
CAITRDEQYF
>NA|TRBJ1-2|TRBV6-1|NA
TGTGCCAGCAGTGAAGGAATCCTTAACTATGGCTACACCTTC
CASSEGILNYGYTF
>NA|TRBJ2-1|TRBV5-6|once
TGTGCCAGCAGCTACGGGACTCCGAATGAGCAGTTCTTC
CASSYGTPNEQFF
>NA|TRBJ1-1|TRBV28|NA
TGTGCCAGCACCCCGGGGGCTATCAACACTGAAGCTTTCTTT
CASTPGAINTEAFF
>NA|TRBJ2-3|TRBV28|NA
TGTGCCAGCATCCCCCAGAACACAGATACGCAGTATTTT
CASIPQNTDTQYF